The T cell receptor beta chain described here comes from a study of T cell responses to AZD1222 COVID-19 vaccine. Study-level results: AZD1222 recipients seropositive at baseline numbered only six.

The data were produced by immunoSEQ multiplex PCR, yet TCRdb's version contains in-frame clones alone and is incomplete. The table records about 56,000 clones, about 88% of them present only once. Of note for this clone: Its antigen is unknown.

This TCR derives from an adult who received the AZD1222 COVID-19 vaccine. Specimen: peripheral blood, collected 28 days after the second AZD1222 dose.

The CDR3 DNA is TGTGCCAGTAGTATTCTAAACCGGGACCGAAATAATGAGCAGTTCTTC. Protein product: CASSILNRDRNNEQFF. The chain carries TRBV19 and TRBJ2-1; D might be TRBD1 or TRBD2, each matching 5 bases. Germline CDR1 and CDR2: LNHDA and SQIVND (reference sequence). The CDR3 is 16 amino acids. The V and J ends lost 3 bases and 7 bases respectively, with 19 bases between them.